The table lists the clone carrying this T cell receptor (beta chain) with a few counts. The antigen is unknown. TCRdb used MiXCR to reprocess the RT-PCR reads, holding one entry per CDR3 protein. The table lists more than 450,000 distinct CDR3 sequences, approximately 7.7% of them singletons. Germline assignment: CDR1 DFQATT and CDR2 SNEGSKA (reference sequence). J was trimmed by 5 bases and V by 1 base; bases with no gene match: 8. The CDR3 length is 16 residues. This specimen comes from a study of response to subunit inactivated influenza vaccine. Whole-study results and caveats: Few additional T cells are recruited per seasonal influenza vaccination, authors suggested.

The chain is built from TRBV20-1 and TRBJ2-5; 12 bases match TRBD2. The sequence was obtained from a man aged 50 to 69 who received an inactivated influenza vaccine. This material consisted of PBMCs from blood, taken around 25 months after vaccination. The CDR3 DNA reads TGCAGTGCTAGAGCACCTAGCGGGAGGGCGACGGAGACCCAGTACTTC. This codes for CSARAPSGRATETQYF.